Listed below are T cell receptor beta chains from one sample, sequenced in a study of cytotoxic CD8 clonotypes in ibrutinib-treated CLL. The data were produced by immunoSEQ multiplex PCR, yet TCRdb's version contains in-frame clones alone and is incomplete. The data show approximately 340,000 clones, over 60% seen once. The starting material was PBMCs, obtained after 36 months of ibrutinib treatment. The receptors derive from a human donor with chronic lymphocytic leukemia. Both conserved end residues are part of each CDR3. A D gene is named only where the DNA matches it firmly. Size values are once, few and many counts, or a class for expanded clones, and some rows have none.

size	V	D	J	CDR3	DNA
-	TRBV10-1	TRBD1	TRBJ1-5	CASSVREGGVNQPQHF	TGCGCCAGCAGTGTAAGGGAAGGGGGCGTTAATCAGCCCCAGCATTTT
-	TRBV7-8	-	TRBJ2-7	CASSFPGSNYEQYF	TGTGCCAGCAGCTTCCCCGGGTCCAACTACGAGCAGTACTTC
-	TRBV7-2	-	TRBJ2-7	CASSFRQKSYEQYF	TGTGCCAGCAGCTTTCGACAGAAATCCTACGAGCAGTACTTC
once	TRBV7-2	-	TRBJ2-3	CASSRRLADTQYF	TGTGCCAGCAGCAGACGGCTAGCAGATACGCAGTATTTT
-	TRBV6-5	TRBD1	TRBJ1-2	CASKGTGSGGYTF	TGTGCCAGCAAGGGGACAGGGAGCGGCGGCTACACCTTC
few	TRBV19	-	TRBJ2-5	CASSPRTGSTETQYF	TGTGCCAGTAGTCCCAGGACGGGGTCAACGGAGACCCAGTACTTC
-	TRBV27	TRBD1	TRBJ2-3	CASTGGAQTDTQYF	TGTGCCAGCACAGGGGGCGCGCAGACAGATACGCAGTATTTT
-	TRBV9	TRBD1	TRBJ1-2	CASSLRDRGNYGYTF	TGTGCCAGCAGCCTAAGGGACAGGGGGAACTATGGCTACACCTTC
-	TRBV14	-	TRBJ2-4	CASSQSGTQNIQYF	TGTGCCAGCAGCCAATCCGGGACGCAAAACATTCAGTACTTC
-	TRBV28	-	TRBJ1-5	CASRTDGWNYQPQHF	TGTGCCAGCAGGACTGACGGATGGAACTATCAGCCCCAGCATTTT
-	TRBV5-1	TRBD2	TRBJ2-3	CASSLRASGNADTQYF	TGCGCCAGCAGCTTGCGGGCTAGCGGGAATGCAGATACGCAGTATTTT
-	TRBV29-1	TRBD1	TRBJ1-2	CSVERQGKYGYTF	TGCAGCGTTGAACGACAGGGGAAATATGGCTACACCTTC
-	TRBV16	-	TRBJ1-1	CASSRGTGTEAFF	TGTGCCAGCAGCCGGGGGACCGGGACTGAAGCTTTCTTT
-	TRBV7-2	-	TRBJ1-2	CASSLRDSAGYTF	TGTGCCAGCAGCTTAAGGGACTCCGCGGGCTACACCTTC
-	TRBV2	-	TRBJ2-7	CASSSDREQYF	TGTGCCAGCAGTAGCGACAGGGAGCAGTACTTC
-	TRBV4-1	-	TRBJ2-3	CASSQARRGQGTDTQYF	TGCGCCAGCAGCCAAGCCCGGCGGGGGCAAGGTACAGATACGCAGTATTTT
-	TRBV5-1	-	TRBJ1-2	CASSPRSDGYTF	TGCGCCAGCAGCCCGAGGTCGGATGGCTACACCTTC
few	TRBV7-8	TRBD1	TRBJ2-7	CASSTGTGLYEQYF	TGTGCCAGCAGCACCGGGACAGGGTTATACGAGCAGTACTTC
-	TRBV15	-	TRBJ2-6	CATSRAHTGLGANVLTF	TGTGCCACCAGCAGAGCCCACACAGGGCTTGGGGCCAACGTCCTGACTTTC
-	TRBV6-1	-	TRBJ2-7	CASSEVGAGYISYEQYF	TGTGCCAGCAGTGAAGTTGGCGCAGGGTATATCTCCTACGAGCAGTACTTC
once	TRBV5-3	-	TRBJ2-1	CARSLAGVGSSNEQFF	TGTGCCAGAAGCTTGGCGGGGGTCGGATCCAGCAATGAGCAGTTCTTC
-	TRBV6-5	-	TRBJ1-3	CASGTSGNTIYF	TGTGCCAGCGGGACGTCCGGAAACACCATATATTTT
-	TRBV5-1	-	TRBJ1-2	CASSSTSASYGYTF	TGCGCCAGCAGCTCCACAAGCGCCAGCTATGGCTACACCTTC
-	TRBV11-2	-	TRBJ2-6	CASSSPGANVLTF	TGTGCCAGCAGCTCTCCTGGGGCCAACGTCCTGACTTTC
-	TRBV18	-	TRBJ2-1	CASSPGAGRGNEQFF	TGTGCCAGCTCACCAGGGGCGGGACGGGGGAATGAGCAGTTCTTC
once	TRBV28	TRBD2	TRBJ2-3	CASSSVLAATDTQYF	TGTGCCAGCAGTTCTGTTCTAGCGGCTACAGATACGCAGTATTTT
-	TRBV6-6	-	TRBJ2-3	CASSYPPGSGDTQYF	TGTGCCAGCAGTTACCCCCCCGGGAGCGGAGATACGCAGTATTTT
-	TRBV7-8	TRBD1	TRBJ1-4	CASSPYRGGNEKLFF	TGTGCCAGCAGCCCCTACAGGGGTGGTAATGAAAAACTGTTTTTT
-	TRBV7-8	TRBD2	TRBJ2-1	CASSLGLAGGPYNEQFF	TGTGCCAGCAGCTTAGGACTAGCGGGAGGGCCGTACAATGAGCAGTTCTTC
-	TRBV28	-	TRBJ1-1	CASRQQGGNTEAFF	TGTGCCAGCAGACAACAGGGTGGGAACACTGAAGCTTTCTTT
-	TRBV19	-	TRBJ2-1	CASSIGLTLPLEQFF	TGTGCCAGTAGTATTGGGCTCACGCTACCCTTGGAGCAGTTCTTC
-	TRBV6-5	TRBD2	TRBJ2-7	CASSYRAGPYEQYF	TGTGCCAGCAGTTACAGAGCGGGACCCTACGAGCAGTACTTC
-	TRBV9	TRBD2	TRBJ2-7	CASSVSLAGAYEQYF	TGTGCCAGCAGCGTGAGTCTAGCGGGAGCATACGAGCAGTACTTC
-	TRBV7-9	-	TRBJ1-5	CASSLAGGPQHF	TGTGCCAGCAGCTTAGCCGGAGGGCCCCAGCATTTT
-	TRBV5-1	TRBD1	TRBJ2-6	CASSGQGAGANVLTF	TGCGCCAGCAGCGGACAGGGGGCAGGGGCCAACGTCCTGACTTTC
-	TRBV29-1	-	TRBJ2-5	CSVSPRETQYF	TGCAGCGTTTCACCTAGGGAGACCCAGTACTTC
-	TRBV5-6	-	TRBJ2-2	CASSPDTFLTGELFF	TGTGCCAGCAGCCCAGACACATTCCTGACCGGGGAGCTGTTTTTT
-	TRBV19	-	TRBJ2-2	CASSKGRLNTGELFF	TGTGCCAGTAGTAAAGGGAGATTAAACACCGGGGAGCTGTTTTTT
-	TRBV9	-	TRBJ1-1	CASSVLTPLNTEAFF	TGTGCCAGCAGCGTATTGACACCCCTGAACACTGAAGCTTTCTTT
-	TRBV7-9	-	TRBJ2-7	CASSSGTDQGWYF	TGTGCCAGCAGCTCCGGGACGGATCAAGGGTGGTACTTC
-	TRBV6-5	-	TRBJ2-7	CASSFLGSYEQYF	TGTGCCAGCAGTTTCCTGGGCAGCTACGAGCAGTACTTC
-	TRBV29-1	-	TRBJ1-4	CSVAMFLGEKLFF	TGCAGCGTTGCCATGTTCTTGGGTGAAAAACTGTTTTTT
-	TRBV2	-	TRBJ1-4	CAMTDRTNEKLFF	TGTGCCATGACTGACAGGACGAATGAAAAACTGTTTTTT
-	TRBV5-1	-	TRBJ1-6	CASSGSGTDVRPLHF	TGCGCCAGCAGCGGCTCCGGGACCGACGTTCGGCCCCTCCACTTT
-	TRBV27	-	TRBJ1-2	CASRLRVSHYGYTF	TGTGCCAGCAGACTAAGGGTTTCGCACTATGGCTACACCTTC
-	TRBV11-3	-	TRBJ2-7	CASSPTRRGEQYF	TGTGCCAGCAGCCCAACCCGTAGGGGCGAGCAGTACTTC
-	TRBV10-2	TRBD1	TRBJ2-2	CASIDRVSAGELFF	TGCGCCAGCATAGACAGGGTTAGCGCCGGGGAGCTGTTTTTT
few	TRBV2	-	TRBJ1-2	CASMGWSYGYTF	TGTGCCAGCATGGGGTGGAGCTATGGCTACACCTTC
-	TRBV7-2	-	TRBJ2-3	CASSPSVGWQYF	TGTGCCAGCAGCCCCTCAGTGGGGTGGCAGTATTTT
-	TRBV5-1	-	TRBJ2-5	CASSAYGTFQETQYF	TGCGCCAGCAGCGCCTACGGGACTTTCCAAGAGACCCAGTACTTC
-	TRBV5-1	-	TRBJ2-7	CASTPLATHSEQYF	TGCGCCAGCACCCCCCTAGCGACCCACTCCGAGCAGTACTTC
-	TRBV9	-	TRBJ1-3	CASSVRPQVGNTIYF	TGTGCCAGCAGCGTTCGGCCACAGGTTGGAAACACCATATATTTT
-	TRBV19	-	TRBJ1-2	CASAGPPSKIFHYGYTF	TGTGCCAGCGCCGGGCCGCCTTCTAAAATTTTTCACTATGGCTACACCTTC